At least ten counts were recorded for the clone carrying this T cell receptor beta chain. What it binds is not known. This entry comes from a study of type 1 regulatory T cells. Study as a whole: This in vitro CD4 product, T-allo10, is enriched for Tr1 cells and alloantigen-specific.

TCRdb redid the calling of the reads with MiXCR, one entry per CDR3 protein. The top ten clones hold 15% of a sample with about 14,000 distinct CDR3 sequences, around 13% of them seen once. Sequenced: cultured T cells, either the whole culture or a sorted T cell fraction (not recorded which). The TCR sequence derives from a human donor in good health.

CDR3 DNA: TGTGCCAGCAGCGAACTAGCGGGGGGGTTGGAGACCCAGTACTTC. Amino acid sequence: CASSELAGGLETQYF. J is TRBJ2-5 and V is TRBV11-2; 13 bases are shared with TRBD2. The germline CDR1 and CDR2 sequences are SGHAT and FQNNGV. Trimming cost V 5 bases and J 5 bases; bases outside gene matches: 5. The CDR3 consists of 15 residues.